The present TCR beta chain was sequenced within a study of cytomegalovirus exposure and HLA in healthy donors. Study-wide background: Both the 120 validation repertoires and the roughly 700 first-cohort repertoires used the same platform, as reported by a later analysis. Study results and limitations: The study put under 200 TCR beta chains on its list as cytomegalovirus-associated.

For this clone: Its antigen is currently unknown.

This CDR3 has 13 residues. The germline V gene encodes CDR1 MNHNS and CDR2 SASEGT. The germline V and J ends were trimmed by 7 bases and 0 bases, with 9 bases remaining between them. Assay used: immunoSEQ multiplex PCR; TCRdb lists only in-frame clones, some missing. The data show some 100,000 clones, with about nine tenths seen just once and around 1.9% held by the top ten. The receptor was isolated from a man aged 18-30 years in good health and CMV-seronegative. The material sequenced was PBMCs. The rearrangement links TRBV6-1 to TRBJ1-1, with D possibly being TRBD1 (6 bases). The CDR3 loop reads CASTNRVNTEAFF. The DNA for the CDR3 is TGTGCCAGCACTAACAGGGTGAACACTGAAGCTTTCTTT.